This T cell receptor beta chain was retrieved from a study of T-cell reconstitution after alpha-beta-depleted transplantation in children (TCRdb year 2016). Regarding the complete study: Using TCR repertoire profiling, the study quantitatively followed how T-cell immune reconstitution unfolded in children after TCRalphabeta/CD19-depleted allogeneic hematopoietic cell transplantation.

The library was produced with PCR. Sequencing relied on an Illumina HiSeq 2500. To normalize quantification of the TCRbeta repertoire, the TCR libraries were built with molecular barcoding that relied on unique molecular identifiers. TCRdb reanalyzed the raw reads on its own, using fastp at Q25 for trimming and MiXCR for clone calling, and kept in-frame beta chains. Duplicate CDR3 protein sequences are folded into a single record with the most common DNA and genes. Here the sample has 250,000 or so distinct CDR3 sequences; roughly a quarter occur a single time. Together, the top ten hold around 4.8% of the sample. V loses 5 bases of germline sequence and J loses 5 bases, and the interval between the two ends is 9 bases. Counted from cysteine to phenylalanine, this CDR3 has 12 amino acids. Only CDR3 DNA remains: 36 bases, in frame from the first base. This clonotype was observed many times. What antigen it recognizes has not been identified. Base qualities are not recorded, but no much larger clone differs from it by a single base.

The intended sense of this specimen's treatment or condition label: allogeneic hematopoietic cell transplantation with graft depleted of TCRalphabeta T cells and CD19 B cells. The children who served as transplant recipients had been given grafts of TCRalphabeta/CD19-depleted allogeneic hematopoietic cells. What the study reported, not specific to this receptor: The apparently early alphabetaT-cell count recovery about two months after transplant was reportedly dependent on only several hundred rapidly expanded clones derived from non-depleted graft cells. Over the following months the frequencies of hyperexpanded clones went down, and after one year T-cell counts and TCRbeta diversity were mostly credited to newly produced T cells. The high TCRbeta diversity at day 60 in some patients was ascribed to recipient T cells and intrathymic progenitors that had survived conditioning.

The chain uses TRBV12-3 or TRBV12-4 and TRBJ1-2, with the D gene too uncertain to name. The receptor comes from a female patient aged 2-10 years who had a stem cell transplant for congenital amegakaryocytic thrombocytopenia, so the T cells may come from the graft donor. The sequenced sample was PBMCs, mostly from graft donor cells, obtained 360 days after TCRalphabeta/CD19-depleted stem cell transplant. The CDR3 amino acid sequence is: CASSERLYGYTF. At the DNA level, the sequence is TGTGCCAGCAGTGAACGATTATATGGCTACACCTTC.